This entry is about one T cell receptor (beta chain). Its antigen remains unidentified. Inclusion characteristics of ophthalmopathy patients comprised a Clinical Activity Score of at least 3, a NOSPECS grade of at least 4, and duration under 3 months. Patients having uncontrolled infection, another autoimmune disease, pregnancy or lactation were not included. An approximately 10 ml volume of fresh peripheral blood provided the PBMCs. The data are from a study of T cells in Graves' hyperthyroidism and ophthalmopathy. Study conclusions and caveats: Model output signaled ophthalmopathy a median about seven months ahead of onset.

CDR3 length: 16 amino acids. After removal of 3 bases from V and 7 bases from J, the junction contained 10 bases not matched to a gene. RNA transcripts served as the template for amplifying TCR beta CDR3 regions. TCR CDR3 regions were first amplified by RT-PCR with HTBI primers. TCRdb re-analysed the multiplex PCR reads in MiXCR, keeping a single row per CDR3 protein. The sample has more than 55,000 distinct CDR3 sequences; roughly half are singletons. The TCR comes from a woman between 55 and 75 years old with Graves' ophthalmopathy. Sequencing was done on a sample of blood. The rearrangement uses TRBV12-3 or TRBV12-4 and TRBJ2-1; TRBD1 matches 9 bases. The CDR3 DNA reads as TGTGCCAGCAGTTTCCTGACAGGGGGGGCTGGTAATGAGCAGTTCTTC. Amino acids: CASSFLTGGAGNEQFF.